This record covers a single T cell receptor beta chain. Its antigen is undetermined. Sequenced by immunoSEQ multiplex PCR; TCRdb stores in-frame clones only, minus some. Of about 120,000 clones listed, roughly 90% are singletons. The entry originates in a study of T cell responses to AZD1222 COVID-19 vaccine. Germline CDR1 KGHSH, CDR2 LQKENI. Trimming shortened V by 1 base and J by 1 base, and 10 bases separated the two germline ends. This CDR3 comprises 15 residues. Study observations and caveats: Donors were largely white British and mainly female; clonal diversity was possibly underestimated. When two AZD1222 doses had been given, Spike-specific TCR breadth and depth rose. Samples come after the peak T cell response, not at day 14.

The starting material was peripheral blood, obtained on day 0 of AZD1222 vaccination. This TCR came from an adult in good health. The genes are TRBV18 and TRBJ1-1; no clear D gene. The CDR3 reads CASSPLISRNTEAFF. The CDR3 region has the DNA TGTGCCAGCTCACCACTAATAAGTAGGAACACTGAAGCTTTCTTT. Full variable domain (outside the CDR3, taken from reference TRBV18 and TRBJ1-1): NAGVMQNPRHLVRRRGQEARLRCSPMKGHSHVYWYRQLPEEGLKFMVYLQKENIIDESGMPKERFSAEFPKEGPSILRIQQVVRGDSAAYFCASSPLISRNTEAFFGQGTRLTVV.